This T cell receptor beta chain was identified during a study of identical twins. CDR1 is SGHRS and CDR2 is YFSETQ in the germline V gene. Trimming cost V 1 base and J 1 base, with 5 bases left between them. This CDR3 region has 14 residues. TCRdb reprocessed the 5' RACE reads via MiXCR and lists one record per CDR3 protein. The table records approximately 670,000 distinct CDR3 sequences, around 6% of them present only once. Sequencing used naive T cells sorted from blood. The chain links TRBV5-1 to TRBJ2-2; no clear D. This clonotype originated in a man between 18 and 35 years old in good health. The CDR3 nucleotides read TGCGCCAGCAGCTTGCCAGTGAACACCGGGGAGCTGTTTTTT. Amino acids: CASSLPVNTGELFF. Looking up the rest from reference TRBV5-1 and TRBJ2-2 gives the full variable domain: KAGVTQTPRYLIKTRGQQVTLSCSPISGHRSVSWYQQTPGQGLQFLFEYFSETQRNKGNFPGRFSGRQFSNSRSEMNVSTLELGDSALYLCASSLPVNTGELFFGEGSRLTVL.